Each of the 8 T cell receptor beta chains below was sequenced from the same sample in a study of T cell clonotyping in hematopoietic cell transplantation. Profiling relied on immunoSEQ multiplex PCR, and the TCRdb table lists in-frame clones only, not all of them. Of 14,000 or so clones in the sample, around 62% were seen once. Sequenced: PBMCs. Every receptor here comes from a human donor who either received an allogeneic hematopoietic cell transplant for a myeloid malignancy or was a related donor (not recorded which). Some clones in this sample may be carry-over from other donors' samples.

The V gene is TRBV5-1, the J gene TRBJ1-4; D call uncertain. V lost 0 bases to trimming and J lost 6 bases, with 9 bases between them. Germline V gene data show CDR1 as SGHRS and CDR2 as YFSETQ. The CDR3 runs 14 residues. The CDR3 bases are TGCGCCAGCAGCTTGGGTGCAAATTATGAAAAACTGTTTTTT. It yields the protein CASSLGANYEKLFF.

The chain joins TRBV28 to TRBJ2-3; either TRBD1 or TRBD2 may fit D (5 bases each). This CDR3 is 14 amino acids long. V lost 5 bases and J 8 bases, leaving 17 bases between the germline ends. Germline lookup yields CDR1 MDHEN and CDR2 SYDVKM. CDR3 nucleotides: TGTGCCAGCAGTCTTCAGGGACCCGAGGCTACGCAGTATTTT. It yields the protein CASSLQGPEATQYF.

V gene TRBV6-5 combines with J gene TRBJ1-1, with D possibly matching TRBD1 (6 bases). This CDR3 region has 15 residues. The V end was cut by 4 bases, the J end by 1 base, with 13 bases between. From germline, CDR1 is MNHEY and CDR2 SVGAGI. CDR3 in amino acids: CASSLQGGWNTEAFF. DNA of the CDR3: TGTGCCAGCAGTTTACAGGGCGGGTGGAACACTGAAGCTTTCTTT.

The chain is built from TRBV30 and TRBJ2-1; the match to TRBD2 covers 8 bases. This CDR3 region has 16 residues. V gave up 3 bases and J gave up 3 bases; unmatched junction bases: 10. Germline loops: CDR1 GTSNPN, CDR2 SVGIG (reference sequence). This CDR3 is CAWSQQGSGNYNEQFF. The CDR3 DNA follows: TGTGCCTGGAGCCAACAGGGTAGCGGGAACTACAATGAGCAGTTCTTC.

The rearrangement uses TRBV25-1 and TRBJ2-7; TRBD1 or TRBD2 may be the D gene (7 bases each). Germline V CDR1 and CDR2: MGHDK, SYGVNS. This CDR3 has 12 residues. In nucleotides, the CDR3 is TGTGCGGCCAGGGGGGGAGGATCAGAGCAGTACTTC. Its translation: CAARGGGSEQYF.

The rearrangement links TRBV29-1 to TRBJ2-2, with D possibly being TRBD2 (5 bases). This CDR3 is 13 amino acids long. Per the germline V gene, CDR1 is SQVTM and CDR2 is ANQGSEA. Deletions cut 6 bases from V and 6 bases from J, with 14 bases between. The CDR3 sequence: CSVVNWGAGELFF. The CDR3 coding sequence is TGCAGCGTCGTCAATTGGGGAGCCGGGGAGCTGTTTTTT.

This clone was seen a handful of times. The chain links TRBV30 to TRBJ1-1; the D is unclear. Trimming shortened V by 2 bases and J by 4 bases, and 20 bases separated the two germline ends. Germline V gene lookup returns CDR1 GTSNPN and CDR2 SVGIG (reference sequence). The CDR3 extends over 16 amino acids. CDR3 loop: CAWSPVGTSWSTEAFF. CDR3 nucleotides: TGTGCCTGGAGTCCCGTGGGCACCTCCTGGTCCACTGAAGCTTTCTTT.

This clone was recorded only once. The chain links TRBV9 to TRBJ2-5, with D hard to call. This CDR3 is built from 17 residues. Germline CDR1 reads SGDLS; CDR2 reads YYNGEE. Between the trimmed V and J ends, which lost 0 bases and 0 bases, there was a span of 15 bases. The CDR3 loop reads CASSVADWNGYQETQYF. Written as DNA, the CDR3 is TGTGCCAGCAGCGTAGCCGACTGGAACGGGTACCAAGAGACCCAGTACTTC.